This TCR beta chain is drawn from a study of beta chain features in type 1 diabetes. The study, taken as a whole, reports: Comparison showed that naive, central memory and Treg TCRB repertoires appeared more similar among patients than among healthy donors. Sequencing the cDNA could make cells with high TCR expression show up more than they should.

Per the germline V gene, CDR1 is SQVTM and CDR2 is ANQGSEA. The CDR3 runs to 14 residues. The trim removed 2 bases at V and 5 bases at J, leaving 5 bases unmatched. This clone was observed a few times. The antigen is unknown. cDNA synthesis used the whole RNA isolate, giving expressed TCRB sequences. Produced via immunoSEQ multiplex PCR; TCRdb's table is partial and in-frame only. The sample contains 130,000 to 150,000 clones, 8% to 13% of which appear only once. The TCR was taken from a man aged 18 to 29 in good health. The source material was naive CD4+ T cells from blood. This chain joins TRBV29-1 and TRBJ1-1, with 10 bases lining up with TRBD1. The CDR3 loop is CSVERQGAGTEAFF. CDR3 bases: TGCAGCGTTGAAAGACAGGGGGCGGGTACTGAAGCTTTCTTT.